Below are 5 T cell receptor beta chains sequenced from a single sample in a study of T cell repertoires in cytomegalovirus infection. TCRdb reanalysed the reads using MiXCR and keeps one entry per CDR3 protein. The repertoire holds about 740,000 distinct CDR3 sequences, about 40% seen once, with under 3.5% in the top ten. Sequenced sample: PBMCs. The receptor set was obtained from a human donor in good health (CMV status not recorded). Some clones in this sample may be carry-over from other donors' samples.

The V gene is TRBV4-1, the J gene TRBJ1-2; D remains unclear. The CDR3 is 16 residues long. V lost 4 bases, J lost 5 bases, and 20 bases lay in between. Germline lookup yields CDR1 MGHRA and CDR2 YSYEKL. The CDR3 DNA follows: TGCGCCAGCAGCCCCCAGGACGGGCCCTCGGTATATGGCTACACCTTC. Translating gives CASSPQDGPSVYGYTF.

The V call is TRBV29-1, the J call TRBJ2-1, with 9 bases identical to TRBD1. This CDR3 comprises 12 residues. Germline V gene sequence: CDR1 SQVTM, CDR2 ANQGSEA. The DNA for the CDR3 is TGCAGTGCCCTGACAGGGGGCAATGAGCAGTTCTTC. This translates into CSALTGGNEQFF.

This clonotype was seen more than once but under ten times. At one boundary the junction diverges from the germline segment, which might be a read error. The genes are TRBV3-1 and TRBJ1-2, with D tentatively TRBD1 (6 bases). The CDR3 runs 13 residues. CDR1 and CDR2 (germline): LGHDT, YNNKEL (reference sequence). The CDR3 here is CASSPLGAGLYRF. The CDR3 DNA reads TGTGCCAGCAGCCCCCTGGGGGCCGGGTTATACCGCTTC.

The chain carries TRBV12-3 or TRBV12-4 and TRBJ1-1; D gene ambiguous. Between the trimmed V and J ends, which lost 3 bases and 3 bases, there was a span of 11 bases. This CDR3 is 14 amino acids long. CDR3 region: CASSLRHEHTEAFF. The CDR3 region has the DNA TGTGCCAGCAGTTTGCGGCACGAGCACACTGAAGCTTTCTTT.

To note about this clonotype: A read error may produce the germline difference seen at one junction end. The chain has TRBV7-2 and TRBJ1-1; a possible D gene is TRBD1 (5 bases). CDR1 and CDR2 (germline): SGHTA, FQGNSA. This CDR3 is built from 13 residues. CDR3 sequence reads: CARSFRQHDEGFF. For the CDR3, the DNA is TGTGCCAGAAGCTTTCGACAGCACGATGAAGGTTTCTTT.